Listed below are T cell receptor beta chains from one sample, sequenced in a study of vaccination and CD4 T cells after COVID-19. Their specific antigens are unknown. TCRdb re-called the PCR reads through MiXCR, storing one row per CDR3 protein. The profile shows more than 15,000 distinct CDR3 sequences, 55% to 65% of them singletons. Sequenced material: CD4+ T cells from blood, cultured in vitro, taken after SARS-CoV-2 vaccination. The receptors derive from a human donor who had recovered from COVID-19. The CDR3 runs from the conserved cysteine through the conserved F or W. D genes are given only for firm matches. Size is stated for part of the rows, as once, few or many counts, or as a class when the clone is expanded.

D | J | size | V | DNA | CDR3
- | TRBJ2-3 | - | TRBV27 | TGTGCCAGCAGTCCCGATCGAGGGAGACGTACAGATACGCAGTATTTT | CASSPDRGRRTDTQYF
TRBD2 | TRBJ2-2 | few | TRBV7-2 | TGTGCCAGCAGCTTGAGGGGGCCAGCGGGAGGGCCGAGCACCGGGGAGCTGTTTTTT | CASSLRGPAGGPSTGELFF
TRBD1 | TRBJ1-1 | - | TRBV24-1 | TGTGCCACCAGTGACCGAACAGGGGGGAACACTGAAGCTTTCTTT | CATSDRTGGNTEAFF
- | TRBJ1-1 | - | TRBV6-1 | TGTGCCAGTAGTGAAGCGCGCACTGAAGCTTTCTTT | CASSEARTEAFF
- | TRBJ2-2 | - | TRBV10-3 | TGTGCCATCAGTCGGGGGACGTGGGGCACCGGGGAGCTGTTTTTT | CAISRGTWGTGELFF
- | TRBJ1-5 | - | TRBV30 | TGTGCCTGGAGTAATTTAGGACGAGGACAGCCCCAGCATTTT | CAWSNLGRGQPQHF
- | TRBJ1-1 | - | TRBV2 | TGTGCCAGCAGTTGGGGGGGGGACACTGAAGCTTTCTTT | CASSWGGDTEAFF
- | TRBJ2-1 | - | TRBV27 | TGTGCCAGCAGTTTAACCAGCGCCTCCTACAATGAGCAGTTCTTC | CASSLTSASYNEQFF
- | TRBJ1-2 | few | TRBV7-2 | TGTGCCAGCAGCTCGGGCAGCCAAGTTGGCGGCTACACCTTC | CASSSGSQVGGYTF
TRBD1 | TRBJ2-3 | - | TRBV29-1 | TGCAGCGCCCAAAGGGGGCCGGGTGATACGCAGTATTTT | CSAQRGPGDTQYF
TRBD1 | TRBJ1-1 | - | TRBV4-2 | TGTGCCAGCAGCCAGGGTCAGGGGGCTCCGGACACTGAAGCTTTCTTT | CASSQGQGAPDTEAFF
- | TRBJ1-5 | - | TRBV7-2 | TGTGCCAGCAGCCTTGACCGGAATCAGCCCCAGCATTTT | CASSLDRNQPQHF
- | TRBJ1-2 | - | TRBV19 | TGTGCCAGTAGTATAGAGGCTCGTGGCTACACCTTC | CASSIEARGYTF
TRBD1 | TRBJ2-3 | - | TRBV10-3 | TGTGCCATCAGCCGGACAGGGGACACAGATACGCAGTATTTT | CAISRTGDTDTQYF
- | TRBJ2-7 | - | TRBV28 | TGTGCCAGCACCCGGGGCTCAGATTCTTACGAGCAGTACTTC | CASTRGSDSYEQYF
- | TRBJ1-6 | - | TRBV4-2 | TGTGCCAGCAGCCAAGAAATGCGTCGGGGCCTTAATTCACCCCTCCACTTT | CASSQEMRRGLNSPLHF
TRBD1 | TRBJ2-3 | few | TRBV20-1 | TGCAGTGCTAGAGATGAGGGGGACAGGGGCACAGATACGCAGTATTTT | CSARDEGDRGTDTQYF
- | TRBJ1-2 | - | TRBV6-1 | TGTGCCAGCAGTGTTGGGGGCTATGGCTACACCTTC | CASSVGGYGYTF
TRBD1 | TRBJ2-6 | - | TRBV20-1 | TGCAGTGCCGGGACAGGGGGCGTTGGGGCCAACGTCCTGACTTTC | CSAGTGGVGANVLTF
- | TRBJ1-1 | few | TRBV20-1 | TGCAGTGCTAGATATGGGCAGTCTGAAGCTTTCTTT | CSARYGQSEAFF
- | TRBJ2-5 | - | TRBV5-1 | TGCGCCAGCAGCTTCTCAACAGGGATGGCGCGGGAGACCCAGTACTTC | CASSFSTGMARETQYF
TRBD1 | TRBJ2-7 | - | TRBV20-1 | TGCAGTGCTAGAACAGGACAGGGGCAGGGAGAGCAGTACTTC | CSARTGQGQGEQYF
- | TRBJ1-2 | medium-sized | TRBV7-9 | TGTGCCAGCAGTTCAGGAGGGGGAGTGAACTATGGCTACACCTTC | CASSSGGGVNYGYTF
TRBD2 | TRBJ2-3 | - | TRBV28 | TGTGCCAGCAGCGGCGGGGGTAGCACAGATACGCAGTATTTT | CASSGGGSTDTQYF
TRBD1 | TRBJ1-1 | - | TRBV6-1 | TGTGCCAGCAGCCCGAGGACAGGGACGAACACTGAAGCTTTCTTT | CASSPRTGTNTEAFF
- | TRBJ1-5 | - | TRBV6-5 | TGTGCCAGCAGTTCCCTTAGCCCGATCAATCAGCCCCAGCATTTT | CASSSLSPINQPQHF